This section outlines one T cell receptor (beta chain) sequence together with its context. Authors' processing steps: Estimates of nucleated cell counts were drawn from the amplification of reference gene primers. Produced via immunoSEQ multiplex PCR; TCRdb's table is partial and in-frame only. That table gives V, J and clone size, and the DNA gave D and trimming. The sample includes around 110,000 clones, 75% to 95% seen only once; the top ten take 1.8%. These data belong to a study of blood T cell repertoires in COVID-19. V was pared by 6 bases and J by 0 bases, with 8 bases between. The CDR3 loop spans 13 amino acids.

Sequenced input: peripheral blood. This receptor was taken from a human donor with active COVID-19. The donor label of this sample is uncertain. This rearrangement joins TRBV12-3 or TRBV12-4 to TRBJ2-5; possible D gene TRBD1, 5 bases. The CDR3 DNA is TGTGCCAGCAGCAACAGGTACCAAGAGACCCAGTACTTC. Protein product: CASSNRYQETQYF.